These T cell receptor beta chains were read from a single sample in a study of OX40 agonist ivuxolimab in advanced cancers. TCRdb keeps only in-frame clones here, not all; method: immunoSEQ multiplex PCR. Of roughly 15,000 clones detected, 85% to 90% appear once; the ten largest clones hold about 66%. Here the sequenced sample was CD4+ or CD8+ T cells sorted from blood, taken in a trial of the OX40 agonist ivuxolimab. The source of these receptors is an adult with an advanced solid tumor such as melanoma, head and neck, liver or kidney cancer. The CDR3 runs from the conserved cysteine through the conserved F or W. Fields, in order: D gene, clone size, V gene, J gene, CDR3 DNA, CDR3 protein. D genes are given only for firm matches. The listing skips clone size in some rows; elsewhere it reads once, few, many or a size class.

D gene: TRBD2
clone size: once
V gene: TRBV2
J gene: TRBJ2-7
CDR3 DNA: TGTGCCAGCAGTGATAGCGGGCAGGTGTACGAGCAGTACTTC
CDR3 protein: CASSDSGQVYEQYF

D gene: TRBD1
clone size: once
V gene: TRBV19
J gene: TRBJ2-3
CDR3 DNA: TGTGCCAGTAGATACAGGGGGGATACGCAGTATTTT
CDR3 protein: CASRYRGDTQYF

D gene: .
clone size: .
V gene: TRBV4-1
J gene: TRBJ1-2
CDR3 DNA: TGCGCCAGCAGGGCGATTCTCAGGGACCCCTATGGCTACACCTTC
CDR3 protein: CASRAILRDPYGYTF

D gene: TRBD2
clone size: .
V gene: TRBV7-3
J gene: TRBJ2-7
CDR3 DNA: TGTGCCAGCAGTCCTAGCGGGGGACCGTCCTACGAGCAGTACTTC
CDR3 protein: CASSPSGGPSYEQYF

D gene: .
clone size: .
V gene: TRBV7-9
J gene: TRBJ2-7
CDR3 DNA: TGTGCCAGCAGTCGTAGTGGTAACTACGAGCAGTACTTC
CDR3 protein: CASSRSGNYEQYF

D gene: TRBD1
clone size: few
V gene: TRBV5-6
J gene: TRBJ1-5
CDR3 DNA: TGTGCCAGCAGCTCCTGGCCGGGACAGAATCAGCCCCAGCATTTT
CDR3 protein: CASSSWPGQNQPQHF

D gene: .
clone size: .
V gene: TRBV7-2
J gene: TRBJ2-7
CDR3 DNA: TGCGCCAGCAGCCAACCCCCTGGGGGCTACGAGCAGTACTTC
CDR3 protein: CASSQPPGGYEQYF

D gene: TRBD1
clone size: .
V gene: TRBV10-3
J gene: TRBJ2-5
CDR3 DNA: TGTGCCATCAGTGATGGACAGGGGGGTCGGCAAGAGACCCAGTACTTC
CDR3 protein: CAISDGQGGRQETQYF

D gene: .
clone size: few
V gene: TRBV9
J gene: TRBJ2-7
CDR3 DNA: TGTGCCAGCAGCCTCCAGCCCACTAATCAACGCTACGAGCAGTACTTC
CDR3 protein: CASSLQPTNQRYEQYF

D gene: .
clone size: .
V gene: TRBV7-9
J gene: TRBJ2-2
CDR3 DNA: TGTGCCAGCAGCAAGGACACCGGGGAGCTGTTTTTT
CDR3 protein: CASSKDTGELFF

D gene: TRBD2
clone size: .
V gene: TRBV9
J gene: TRBJ2-3
CDR3 DNA: TGTGCCAGCAGCCCTTTTAGCAGGGAGGGTCCTTCTCACCCAGATACGCAGTATTTT
CDR3 protein: CASSPFSREGPSHPDTQYF

D gene: TRBD2
clone size: .
V gene: TRBV11-3
J gene: TRBJ2-3
CDR3 DNA: TGTGCCAGCAGCTTAGCGGGAGGACCAGATACGCAGTATTTT
CDR3 protein: CASSLAGGPDTQYF

D gene: .
clone size: .
V gene: TRBV4-1
J gene: TRBJ1-1
CDR3 DNA: TGCGCCAGCAGCCCCTATCCGGGCGGGGCCACTGAAGCTTTCTTT
CDR3 protein: CASSPYPGGATEAFF

D gene: .
clone size: .
V gene: TRBV10-1
J gene: TRBJ1-3
CDR3 DNA: TGCGCCAGCACCTTGGGGGGGGCGGCTGGAAACACCATATATTTT
CDR3 protein: CASTLGGAAGNTIYF

D gene: .
clone size: .
V gene: TRBV7-2
J gene: TRBJ1-4
CDR3 DNA: TGTGCCAGCAGCTTAATAAGTGCAACTAATGAAAAACTGTTTTTT
CDR3 protein: CASSLISATNEKLFF

D gene: .
clone size: .
V gene: TRBV11-3
J gene: TRBJ2-3
CDR3 DNA: TGTGCCAGCAGCTTAGATTTTTCAACTAAGACGCAGTATTTT
CDR3 protein: CASSLDFSTKTQYF

D gene: .
clone size: .
V gene: TRBV19
J gene: TRBJ2-7
CDR3 DNA: TGTGCCAGTAGTATATCGTCGCGGACAGCTCCCTACGAGCAGTACTTC
CDR3 protein: CASSISSRTAPYEQYF

D gene: .
clone size: once
V gene: TRBV4-3
J gene: TRBJ1-4
CDR3 DNA: TGCGCCAGCAGCCAAGATAAATCGGCTTGGCAGCTCTGGGCTGAAAAACTGTTTTTT
CDR3 protein: CASSQDKSAWQLWAEKLFF

D gene: .
clone size: .
V gene: TRBV7-6
J gene: TRBJ1-2
CDR3 DNA: TGTGCCAGCAGCTTGAGTCAGGATCAGGGCTACACCTTC
CDR3 protein: CASSLSQDQGYTF

D gene: .
clone size: .
V gene: TRBV2
J gene: TRBJ2-7
CDR3 DNA: TGTGCCAGCATGGCGATTCAATACGAGCAGTACTTC
CDR3 protein: CASMAIQYEQYF